This entry is about one TCR beta chain. The sample comes from a study of cytomegalovirus exposure and HLA in healthy donors. Study background: In terms of ancestry, the Caucasian-associated cluster contained 75% to 90% of the 350 to 450 genotyped donors.

The CDR3 covers 17 residues. The V and J ends lost 3 bases and 2 bases respectively, with 20 bases between them. From germline, CDR1 is GTSNPN and CDR2 SVGIG (reference sequence). Regarding donors, all were healthy bone marrow donors. 13 Jbeta primers and 60 Vbeta primers were used for the PCR. Some clones are missing from TCRdb's copy, which holds only in-frame ones; the method was immunoSEQ multiplex PCR. The data show some 180,000 clones, roughly 85% seen once. The chain recombines TRBV30 with TRBJ2-1; maybe TRBD2 (5 bases). The sample taken for sequencing was PBMCs. The sequence derives from a woman aged 50 to 65 in good health and CMV-seronegative. For the CDR3, the DNA is TGTGCCTGGAGAGCCGGTTGGACTCAGCCTACCTACAATGAGCAGTTCTTC. Protein: CAWRAGWTQPTYNEQFF.